A single sample is the source of the 29 T cell receptor beta chains below, sequenced in a study of T cells in women clearing cervical HPV infection. The repertoire was sequenced with immunoSEQ multiplex PCR; TCRdb's copy has only in-frame clones and lacks some. This sample contains tens of thousands of clones. The specimen sequenced was blood buffy coat. The receptors were sampled from a woman between 18 and 75 years old with a cervical HPV16 infection that either progressed to CIN3+ or cleared (not recorded which).

Points on this clone: Read coverage stops 3 residues before the CDR3 terminus; the germline J gene supplies the remainder. The chain has TRBV20-1 and TRBJ2-6, with D possibly being TRBD1 (6 bases). Trimming removed 2 bases from V and 0 bases from J, with 11 bases in between. The germline V gene encodes CDR1 DFQATT and CDR2 SNEGSKA (reference sequence). CDR3 length equals 16 residues. The covered CDR3 bases are TGCAGTGCTAGAACGGGACACCACTCTGGGGCCAACGTC. Protein: CSARTGHHSGANV. The full CDR3 reads CSARTGHHSGANVLTF.

About this clone itself: The read terminates 3 residues before the CDR3 end, so the remaining end is supplied by the germline J gene. The gene calls are TRBV5-4 and TRBJ2-3; D might be TRBD2 (6 bases). Germline V gene lookup returns CDR1 SGHNT and CDR2 YYREEE (reference sequence). The CDR3 length is 15 residues. The ends were cut back, 2 bases at V and 2 bases at J, with 12 bases in the middle. The CDR3 protein is CASSFSGGPTDTQYF. The CDR3 bases that were read are TGTGCCAGCAGCTTCTCCGGGGGTCCCACAGATACG.

About this clone itself: Sequencing ends 3 residues short of the CDR3 end; the germline J gene provides the rest. The chain employs TRBV16 and TRBJ1-1; D is perhaps TRBD1 (6 bases). Per germline, CDR1 KGHSY and CDR2 FQNENV. The CDR3 loop spans 15 amino acids. The V and J ends lost 0 bases and 4 bases respectively, with 12 bases between them. The CDR3 is CASSQSSQGVTEAFF. CDR3 DNA (partial): TGTGCCAGCAGCCAATCCTCACAGGGAGTCACTGAA.

Comments on this clone: The sequence runs out 3 residues before the end of the CDR3; the remainder is reconstructed from the germline J gene. The chain joins TRBV19 to TRBJ2-7; D possibly corresponds to TRBD1 (5 bases). Trimming took 3 bases from V and 0 from J, leaving 9 bases between them. CDR3 length: 14 amino acids. The germline V gene encodes CDR1 LNHDA and CDR2 SQIVND (reference sequence). CDR3 bases read: TGTGCCAGTAGTATGGGTAGGGGCTCCTACGAG. Encoded protein: CASSMGRGSYE. The entire CDR3 sequence reads CASSMGRGSYEQYF.

Points on this clone: Sequencing ends 3 residues short of the CDR3 end; the germline J gene provides the rest. The chain recombines TRBV19 with TRBJ2-5; possible D gene TRBD1, 7 bases. Looked up from germline, CDR1 is LNHDA and CDR2 is SQIVND (reference sequence). The CDR3 is made up of 14 amino acids. Trimming left V 8 bases short and J 1 base short, with 14 bases between. The CDR3: CASQTGTVQETQYF. The CDR3 bases that were read are TGTGCCAGTCAGACAGGGACTGTCCAAGAGACC.

Turning to this clone: The CDR3 end is not reached by the read, which stops 3 residues before it; the germline J gene fills it in. The rearrangement links TRBV5-4 to TRBJ1-2; the D gene is possibly TRBD1 (6 bases). Trimming cost V 4 bases and J 6 bases, with 22 bases left between them. The germline gives CDR1 SGHNT, CDR2 YYREEE (reference sequence). The CDR3 loop spans 16 amino acids. Incomplete CDR3 DNA: TGTGCCAGCAGCCTGGGAGCGCTGGGGGCACTGGATGGC. It encodes CASSLGALGALDG. The full CDR3 reads CASSLGALGALDGYTF.

On this clone itself: With the read ending 3 residues before the CDR3 end, the germline J gene is used to fill in that end. The chain uses TRBV7-3 and TRBJ1-5, with a tentative D call TRBD1 (5 bases). CDR3 length: 13 amino acids. Germline V CDR1 and CDR2: SGHTA, FQGTGA. V was trimmed by 4 bases and J by 9 bases, leaving 13 bases between them. The covered CDR3 bases are TGTGCCAGCAGCTCAACAGGATCAGGGCCC. Its protein is CASSSTGSGP. The whole CDR3 protein is CASSSTGSGPQHF.

In the case of this clone: The missing CDR3 end, 3 residues past where the read stops, is filled in from the germline J gene. The chain uses TRBV15 and TRBJ2-5; a weak D match, TRBD1 (6 bases). Germline V gene sequence: CDR1 LNHNV, CDR2 YYDKDF (reference sequence). Trimming shortened V by 3 bases and J by 1 base, and 9 bases separated the two germline ends. The CDR3 is 14 residues long. CDR3 amino acids: CATSRGASQETQYF. CDR3 DNA, as far as it was read: TGTGCCACCAGCAGGGGGGCCAGCCAAGAGACC.

Turning to this clone: The CDR3 end falls 3 residues outside the read, so it is completed with the germline J gene. V gene TRBV2 combines with J gene TRBJ1-6, with 8 bases fitting TRBD1. Germline CDR1 is SNHLY and CDR2 is FYNNEI. The V gene end was trimmed by 2 bases and the J gene end by 7 bases; junction bases not matched to a gene: 10. The CDR3 extends over 17 amino acids. The DNA read from the CDR3 is TGTGCCAGCAGTGAAAAGGGGACAGGAAGGGGAAATTCACCC. The encoded protein is CASSEKGTGRGNSP. The full CDR3 protein is CASSEKGTGRGNSPLHF.

Comments on this clone: The read halts 3 residues ahead of the CDR3 end, with the missing end drawn from the germline J gene. The chain uses TRBV6-1 and TRBJ1-3; 10 bases line up with TRBD1. The junction had 9 bases not matched to a gene; V was cut back by 2 bases and J by 8 bases. The CDR3 totals 16 residues. The germline V gene has CDR1 MNHNS and CDR2 SASEGT. The sequenced part of the CDR3 DNA is TGTGCCAGCAGTGAAAGGCCGGGGACAGGGGCATACACC. It encodes CASSERPGTGAYT. The CDR3 as a whole reads CASSERPGTGAYTIYF.

With regard to this clone: Sequencing ends 3 residues short of the CDR3 end; the germline J gene provides the rest. V usage is TRBV2 and J usage is TRBJ1-4, with 7 bases matching TRBD1. V lost 4 bases to trimming and J lost 6 bases; unmatched junction nucleotides: 8. Germline CDR1 SNHLY, CDR2 FYNNEI. The CDR3 loop spans 15 amino acids. Incomplete CDR3 DNA: TGTGCCAGCAGTGTAAATACAGGGGTTTATGAAAAA. Translating it yields CASSVNTGVYEK. The CDR3 in its entirety is CASSVNTGVYEKLFF.

A remark on this clone: The CDR3 end is not reached by the read, which stops 3 residues before it; the germline J gene fills it in. This sequence joins TRBV7-3 and TRBJ2-3; a possible D gene is TRBD2 (5 bases). V lost 0 bases and J lost 6, with 10 bases in between. CDR1 is SGHTA, CDR2 FQGTGA, per germline. The CDR3 covers 14 residues. CDR3 bases read: TGTGCCAGCAGCTTAACAAAACTAGGGGATACG. Protein sequence: CASSLTKLGDT. Given in full, the CDR3 is CASSLTKLGDTQYF.

As for this clone: The sequenced fragment ends 3 residues before the CDR3 boundary, so the rest is inferred from the germline J gene. The chain uses TRBV5-6 and TRBJ1-6; TRBD1 agrees at 7 bases. The CDR3 length is 15 residues. Trimming cost V 2 bases and J 4 bases; bases outside gene matches: 3. The V gene's germline CDR1 is SGHDT and CDR2 YYEEEE. The part of the CDR3 DNA that was read is TGTGCCAGCAGCTTCCGGGACAGTTATAATTCACCC. Residues: CASSFRDSYNSP. The full CDR3 protein reads CASSFRDSYNSPLHF.

Of note for this clone: The read ends 3 residues early relative to the CDR3; the germline J gene fills the gap. This chain links TRBV7-9 with TRBJ2-1; D unresolved. CDR1 and CDR2 (germline): SEHNR, FQNEAQ (reference sequence). V lost 5 bases and J 3 bases, leaving 5 bases between the germline ends. CDR3 length: 12 residues. CDR3 bases read: TGTGCCAGCAGCGCGAACTACAATGAG. Its protein is CASSANYNE. The full CDR3 protein reads CASSANYNEQFF.

As to this clone: The observed sequence ends 3 residues before the CDR3 terminus, with the missing tail filled in from the germline J gene. This sequence joins TRBV4-1 and TRBJ2-1; 9 bases agree with TRBD2. CDR1 MGHRA and CDR2 YSYEKL come from the germline V gene. V was clipped by 0 bases and J by 9 bases; unmatched bases: 6. This CDR3 is built from 15 residues. The CDR3 sequence: CASSQEVGTSSEQFF. Partial CDR3 DNA: TGCGCCAGCAGCCAAGAAGTGGGGACTAGCAGTGAG.

Notes on this clone: The CDR3 end lies 3 residues beyond the end of the read and is filled in from the germline J gene. V usage is TRBV7-3 and J usage is TRBJ1-5; no reliable D call. The CDR3 is 14 residues long. The V end lost 4 bases, the J end lost 3 bases, and 10 bases lay between the germline ends. Germline CDR1 and CDR2: SGHTA and FQGTGA. CDR3 sequence: CASSSPYYNQPQHF. The sequenced part of the CDR3 DNA is TGTGCCAGCAGCTCCCCCTATTACAATCAGCCC.

Details on this clone: The read halts 3 residues ahead of the CDR3 end, with the missing end drawn from the germline J gene. V gene TRBV7-6 combines with J gene TRBJ2-3; tentative D call: TRBD2 (6 bases). The CDR3 is made up of 17 amino acids. The V end was cut by 4 bases, the J end by 2 bases, with 19 bases between. CDR1 is SGHVS, CDR2 FNYEAQ, per germline. CDR3 residues: CASSSSPSGLNTDTQYF. The sequenced part of the CDR3 DNA is TGTGCCAGCAGCTCCAGTCCCTCGGGACTTAACACAGATACG.

On this clone itself: The read ends 3 residues shy of where the CDR3 ends; the end is completed using the germline J gene. The chain uses TRBV27 and TRBJ2-1; 10 bases fit TRBD2. The germline V gene encodes CDR1 MNHEY and CDR2 SMNVEV (reference sequence). The V segment lost 5 bases and the J segment 1 base; nucleotides outside the gene matches: 8. The CDR3 loop spans 17 amino acids. CDR3 bases read: TGTGCCAGCAGTGCAAGCGGGAGGGGCGGTTCCTACAATGAG. Its translation is CASSASGRGGSYNE. The full-length CDR3 reads as CASSASGRGGSYNEQFF.

A note on this clone: The CDR3 end is not reached by the read, which stops 3 residues before it; the germline J gene fills it in. This chain joins TRBV7-9 and TRBJ2-1; 12 bases map to TRBD2. The length of the CDR3 is 14 residues. Trimming removed 3 bases from V and 9 bases from J; junction bases left unmatched: 3. Germline V gene sequence: CDR1 SEHNR, CDR2 FQNEAQ (reference sequence). The chain's CDR3 is CASSFTSGGFEQFF. The CDR3 DNA, read in part, is TGTGCCAGCAGCTTTACTAGCGGGGGGTTTGAG.

A word on this clone: The CDR3 end lies 3 residues beyond the end of the read and is filled in from the germline J gene. V and J are TRBV5-1 and TRBJ1-4; the match to TRBD1 covers 7 bases. V lost 0 bases to trimming and J lost 8 bases; unmatched junction nucleotides: 10. The CDR3 totals 16 residues. Germline V gene data show CDR1 as SGHRS and CDR2 as YFSETQ. Incomplete CDR3 DNA: TGCGCCAGCAGCTTGGAGGGTAACAGACAGGGAGAAAAA. This sequence encodes CASSLEGNRQGEK. The full CDR3 is CASSLEGNRQGEKLFF.

To note about this clone: The CDR3 goes on 3 residues after the read ends, and that part is filled in from the germline J gene. The chain uses TRBV6-4 and TRBJ2-1, with D unresolved. V was clipped by 2 bases and J by 5 bases, with 4 bases between them. The CDR3 has 12 residues. Germline-derived CDR1 and CDR2 are MRHNA and SNTAGT. The DNA read from the CDR3 is TGTGCCAGCAGTGACCGGGACAATGAG. This codes for CASSDRDNE. The complete CDR3 protein is CASSDRDNEQFF.

The CDR3 spells CASSQDSSHYEQYF. Partial CDR3 DNA: TGCGCCAGCAGCCAAGATTCATCCCACTACGAG. The V and J genes are TRBV4-1 and TRBJ2-7; D remains unclear. The missing CDR3 end, 3 residues past where the read stops, is filled in from the germline J gene. Germline-derived CDR1 and CDR2 are MGHRA and YSYEKL. Trimming cost V 0 bases and J 3 bases, with 9 bases left between them. The CDR3 spans 14 residues.

About this clone: The read comes to an end 3 residues before the CDR3 does, leaving the germline J gene to fill in the end. The rearrangement uses TRBV5-1 and TRBJ2-1, with D tentatively TRBD1 (6 bases). Trimming took 3 bases from V and 7 from J, leaving 17 bases between them. The CDR3 consists of 15 residues. The germline V gene has CDR1 SGHRS and CDR2 YFSETQ. CDR3 sequence reads: CASSWTDTLANEQFF. The covered CDR3 bases are TGCGCCAGCAGCTGGACAGACACTTTAGCAAATGAG.

For this clone: The sequence runs out 3 residues before the end of the CDR3; the remainder is reconstructed from the germline J gene. The chain uses TRBV7-9 and TRBJ1-2, with D uncertain. The germline V gene has CDR1 SEHNR and CDR2 FQNEAQ (reference sequence). This CDR3 is 13 amino acids long. Trimming took off 3 bases at V and 3 bases at J, with 8 bases between the two ends. This chain's CDR3 is CASSFEAYYGYTF. The DNA read from the CDR3 is TGTGCCAGCAGCTTTGAGGCCTACTATGGC.

A remark on this clone: The read terminates 3 residues before the CDR3 end, so the remaining end is supplied by the germline J gene. The chain joins TRBV7-3 to TRBJ2-2; TRBD1 aligns across 8 bases. V was clipped by 4 bases and J by 4 bases; unmatched bases: 2. CDR3 length equals 14 residues. CDR1 SGHTA and CDR2 FQGTGA come from the germline V gene. The CDR3 sequence is CASSSTGGTGELFF. The part of the CDR3 DNA that was read is TGTGCCAGCAGCTCTACAGGGGGCACCGGGGAG.

Notes on this clone: The read halts 3 residues ahead of the CDR3 end, with the missing end drawn from the germline J gene. The chain combines TRBV5-6 with TRBJ2-5; 9 bases line up with TRBD1. There are 14 residues in the CDR3. In germline, CDR1 is SGHDT, CDR2 YYEEEE. V lost 3 bases and J lost 5; bases outside the gene matches: 5. This chain's CDR3 is CASSSGTGSETQYF. The sequenced part of the CDR3 DNA is TGTGCCAGCAGCTCCGGGACAGGGTCGGAGACC.

In the case of this clone: Read coverage stops 3 residues before the CDR3 terminus; the germline J gene supplies the remainder. The chain uses TRBV20-1 and TRBJ1-1, with 9 positions matching TRBD1. Trimming took 3 bases from V and 3 from J; bases not matched to a gene: 8. Germline-derived CDR1 and CDR2 are DFQATT and SNEGSKA (reference sequence). CDR3 length: 15 residues. The sequenced CDR3 bases are TGCAGTGCTAGTGAACAGGGGGCGCCCCACACTGAA. Protein: CSASEQGAPHTE. The complete CDR3 protein is CSASEQGAPHTEAFF.

The part of the CDR3 DNA that was read is TGTGCCAGCAGTTCGGACAGGGGAGATACG. Translation: CASSSDRGDT. The entire CDR3 protein reads CASSSDRGDTQYF. The chain uses TRBV7-9 and TRBJ2-3; 9 nucleotides align to TRBD1. The read terminates 3 residues before the CDR3 end, so the remaining end is supplied by the germline J gene. Germline CDR1 reads SEHNR; CDR2 reads FQNEAQ (reference sequence). Trimming removed 6 bases from V and 5 bases from J; junction bases left unmatched: 3. The CDR3 spans 13 residues.

A note on this clone: Read sequence stops 3 residues before the CDR3 end, and the germline J gene provides the missing end. The chain links TRBV20-1 to TRBJ2-1; TRBD2 agrees at 12 bases. The CDR3 runs to 16 residues. Germline loops: CDR1 DFQATT, CDR2 SNEGSKA (reference sequence). The V gene end was trimmed by 2 bases and the J gene end by 6 bases; junction bases not matched to a gene: 8. This CDR3 reads CSARPRLAGEVNEQFF. The part of the CDR3 DNA that was read is TGCAGTGCTAGACCTAGACTAGCGGGGGAAGTCAATGAG.